This T cell receptor (beta chain) was retrieved from a study of control samples from healthy donors and cancer patients. Sequencing was performed with immunoSEQ multiplex PCR; in TCRdb, only in-frame clones are kept and a portion is missing. This sample has some 100,000 clones, with around 88% found just once. Germline trimming cut 6 bases from V and 1 base from J; bases unmatched to any gene: 5. Germline V gene sequence: CDR1 ENHRY, CDR2 SYGVKD. The CDR3 length is 15 residues. This clonotype originated in a man aged 25 to 45 in good health. The V and J genes are TRBV10-3 and TRBJ2-4, with 8 bases fitting TRBD2. The sample was blood. The CDR3 loop reads CAISEPGGAKNIQYF. CDR3 in DNA: TGTGCCATCAGCGAGCCGGGAGGGGCCAAAAACATTCAGTACTTC.